These T cell receptor beta chains were read from a single sample in a study of blood T cell repertoires in COVID-19. Measured with immunoSEQ multiplex PCR; TCRdb has only the in-frame clones, and not every one. This sample has 200,000 to 250,000 clones, with 83% found just once. The sequenced material came from peripheral blood. The receptors were sampled from a woman in her 50s with acute or convalescent COVID-19. Both conserved end residues are part of each CDR3. Fields, in order: clone size, D gene, V gene, J gene, CDR3 DNA, CDR3 protein. The D gene is left open where the match is weak. Not all rows give a size; the values are once, few, many and, for expanded clones, a class.

>once|-|TRBV28|TRBJ1-5
TGTGCCAGCAGTCCCATCCAGAAAGATAGCAATCAGCCCCAGCATTTT
CASSPIQKDSNQPQHF
>-|TRBD1|TRBV29-1|TRBJ2-1
TGCAGCGTTGGAGCCAGGGGACAGGGTCGTAATGAGCAGTTCTTC
CSVGARGQGRNEQFF
>-|TRBD2|TRBV28|TRBJ2-5
TGTGCCAGCAGTCCCCAGGGAAGCGGGAGGAGGGAGACCCAGTACTTC
CASSPQGSGRRETQYF
>-|TRBD1|TRBV19|TRBJ1-2
TGTGCCAGTAGTATCCGGACAGGGGTCCCTCTGGCTAACTATGGCTACACCTTC
CASSIRTGVPLANYGYTF
>few|TRBD2|TRBV6-4|TRBJ2-3
TGTGCCAGCAGCCTAGCGGGAGCCACAGATACGCAGTATTTT
CASSLAGATDTQYF
>-|-|TRBV3-1/TRBV3-2|TRBJ2-7
TGTGCCAGCAGCCAAGAAGTGGACTACCACGAGCAGTACTTC
CASSQEVDYHEQYF
>-|-|TRBV5-6|TRBJ1-2
TGTGCCAGCAGCTTGGCGGGAGGTGGCTACACCTTC
CASSLAGGGYTF
>-|TRBD2|TRBV6-2/TRBV6-3|TRBJ2-7
TGTGCCAGCAGTTCCGGACTAGCCTTCGAGCAGTACTTC
CASSSGLAFEQYF
>once|TRBD1|TRBV11-2|TRBJ1-3
TGTGCCAGCAGCTCACGGGCTGGGACAGGAGGAAACACCATATATTTT
CASSSRAGTGGNTIYF
>-|TRBD1|TRBV5-8|TRBJ2-3
TGTGCCAGCAGCTTGGACGGGACAGGGAGGACAGATACGCAGTATTTT
CASSLDGTGRTDTQYF
>-|-|TRBV4-1|TRBJ1-1
TGCGCCAGCAGCCAAGAGTGGCAGGGAAGCACTGAAGCTTTCTTT
CASSQEWQGSTEAFF
>-|TRBD1|TRBV9|TRBJ1-2
TGTGCCAGCAGCGACGGGACAGGGGGTAACTATGGCTACACCTTC
CASSDGTGGNYGYTF
>-|-|TRBV28|TRBJ1-4
TGTGCCAGCAGTTTAGCAGGGGTTAATGAAAAACTGTTTTTT
CASSLAGVNEKLFF
>-|TRBD1|TRBV6-4|TRBJ2-1
TGTGCCAGCAGTGGAGGACAGGGTAACAATGAGCAGTTCTTC
CASSGGQGNNEQFF
>-|-|TRBV19|TRBJ2-7
TGTGCCAGTAGTGGGCTAGCGAGCACCTACGAGCAGTACTTC
CASSGLASTYEQYF
>-|-|TRBV6-5|TRBJ1-1
TGTGCCAGCAGGCCAGAAGGGAGGGTGAACACTGAAGCTTTCTTT
CASRPEGRVNTEAFF
>-|-|TRBV9|TRBJ2-1
TGTGCCAGCAGCGCACGGAACTCAGGGGCCAATGAGCAGTTCTTC
CASSARNSGANEQFF
>-|TRBD2|TRBV4-1|TRBJ2-1
TGCGCCAGCAGCCCTAGCGGGGGGGCTTCCTACAATGAGCAGTTCTTC
CASSPSGGASYNEQFF
>-|TRBD1|TRBV4-1|TRBJ1-1
TGCGCCAGCAGCTACCGGGACAGGAACACTGAAGCTTTCTTT
CASSYRDRNTEAFF
>-|TRBD1|TRBV18|TRBJ1-1
TGTGCCAGCTCACAAGAGGGACAGGGTGAGGAAGCTTTCTTT
CASSQEGQGEEAFF
>-|-|TRBV7-2|TRBJ2-7
TGTGCCAGCAGCTTTGGACAGAGCATCGAGCAGTACTTC
CASSFGQSIEQYF
>-|-|TRBV7-2|TRBJ2-3
TGTGCCAGCAGCTTAGGCCCGAGCGGAAGCACAGATACGCAGTATTTT
CASSLGPSGSTDTQYF
>few|-|TRBV18|TRBJ2-2
TGTGCCAGCTCACCGACAGTTACGAACACCGGGGAGCTGTTTTTT
CASSPTVTNTGELFF
>-|-|TRBV5-1|TRBJ1-2
TGCGCCAGCAGCTCTACGGGAGGGAATGGCTACACCTTC
CASSSTGGNGYTF
>-|TRBD1|TRBV5-1|TRBJ2-1
TGCGCCAGCAGCCCCGGTGGGACAGGGCACTACAATGAGCAGTTCTTC
CASSPGGTGHYNEQFF
>-|TRBD1|TRBV5-4|TRBJ1-4
TGTGCCAGCAGCACAGGACAGGGCTCTGGGGAAAAACTGTTTTTT
CASSTGQGSGEKLFF
>-|TRBD1|TRBV9|TRBJ2-1
TGTGCCAGCAGCGTAGATGAGGGAACAGGGGCCAATGAGCAGTTCTTC
CASSVDEGTGANEQFF
>once|TRBD1|TRBV3-1/TRBV3-2|TRBJ1-4
TGTGCCAGCAGCCAAGATAAAGGGACAGGGATAATTGTCGATGAAAAACTGTTTTTT
CASSQDKGTGIIVDEKLFF
>-|-|TRBV21-1|TRBJ2-3
TGTGCCAGCAGCAAACGGCTAGCTACAGATACGCAGTATTTT
CASSKRLATDTQYF
>-|-|TRBV19|TRBJ1-2
TGTGCCAGTCATTTCCCTCTTCCGGGGAATGGGAACTATGGCTACACCTTC
CASHFPLPGNGNYGYTF
>few|TRBD1|TRBV28|TRBJ1-3
TGTGCCAGCAGTTTAGGATCGGGACAGGGGATCGGAAACACCATATATTTT
CASSLGSGQGIGNTIYF
>-|-|TRBV27|TRBJ1-2
TGTGCCAGCAGTTTATCGCCTGATAGCAGATTCTATGGCTACACCTTC
CASSLSPDSRFYGYTF
>once|TRBD2|TRBV6-2/TRBV6-3|TRBJ2-7
TGTGCCAGCAGTTACAGCGGGGGGGAGACCTACGAGCAGTACTTC
CASSYSGGETYEQYF
>few|-|TRBV7-2|TRBJ2-7
TGTGCCAGCAGGCAGGGGACCACCTACGAGCAGTACTTC
CASRQGTTYEQYF
>-|-|TRBV3-1/TRBV3-2|TRBJ2-1
TGTGCCAGCAGAGGGGGGGAGCTGATGAACAATGAGCAGTTCTTC
CASRGGELMNNEQFF
>-|-|TRBV19|TRBJ2-7
TGTGCCAGTAGTATAGGGGCAGGGCGGTCCTACGAGCAGTACTTC
CASSIGAGRSYEQYF
>-|-|TRBV5-1|TRBJ1-4
TGCGCCAGCAGCTTGACAGGGACCTCAACTAATGAAAAACTGTTTTTT
CASSLTGTSTNEKLFF
>-|TRBD1|TRBV2|TRBJ2-7
TGTGCCACCAACAGGGGCCGAGCAGCCGAGCAGTACTTC
CATNRGRAAEQYF
>-|-|TRBV12-3/TRBV12-4|TRBJ2-3
TGTGCCAGCAGGCCTGGGGGGTTCGGTACGCAGTATTTT
CASRPGGFGTQYF
>-|-|TRBV15|TRBJ1-2
TGTGCCACCAGCAGAGACCGACAGGCCAACTATGGCTACACCTTC
CATSRDRQANYGYTF
>-|TRBD2|TRBV27|TRBJ2-1
TGTGCCAGCAGGACACAGACTAGCGGGAATGAGCAGTTCTTC
CASRTQTSGNEQFF
>-|-|TRBV2|TRBJ1-4
TGTGCCAGCAAGAGGGAATGGAATAGCGAAAAACTGTTTTTT
CASKREWNSEKLFF
>-|-|TRBV7-9|TRBJ2-5
TGTGCCAGCAGCTTAGGCAGGCTTGAGACCCAGTACTTC
CASSLGRLETQYF
>-|-|TRBV6-2/TRBV6-3|TRBJ1-5
TGTGCCAGCAGCATCGGGGATCAGCCCCAGCATTTT
CASSIGDQPQHF
>few|-|TRBV19|TRBJ1-6
TGTGCCAGTAGTATTAGCGCCCGGTCACCCCTCCACTTT
CASSISARSPLHF
>-|TRBD1|TRBV5-1|TRBJ2-3
TGCGCCAGCAGCGTCTCCGGGACAGGGGTTCCAGATACGCAGTATTTT
CASSVSGTGVPDTQYF
>-|-|TRBV14|TRBJ1-1
TGTGCCAGCAGCCCCCGCAGGGGTGACACTGAAGCTTTCTTT
CASSPRRGDTEAFF
>-|-|TRBV12-3/TRBV12-4|TRBJ2-5
TGTGCCAGCAGTTTAGGACAAGTCGAGACCCAGTACTTC
CASSLGQVETQYF
>-|-|TRBV5-1|TRBJ2-3
TGCGCCAGCAGCTTGGAAAGCGGAACCACAGATACGCAGTATTTT
CASSLESGTTDTQYF
>-|TRBD2|TRBV5-1|TRBJ2-7
TGCGCCAGCAGCGTAACTAGCGGGGACTACGAGCAGTACTTC
CASSVTSGDYEQYF
>few|-|TRBV9|TRBJ2-7
TGTGCCAGCAGCGTAGAGTTTAGCTCCTACGAGCAGTACTTC
CASSVEFSSYEQYF
>-|TRBD2|TRBV7-3|TRBJ2-4
TGTGCCAGCAGCCCCTGGGGGGGTGGGGAAAACATTCAGTACTTC
CASSPWGGGENIQYF
>-|-|TRBV19|TRBJ1-2
TGTGCCAGTAGTATACCGACAGGTAACTATGGCTACACCTTC
CASSIPTGNYGYTF
>-|TRBD1|TRBV28|TRBJ2-5
TGTGCCAGCAGGCCAACAGGGGGACTGGAGACCCAGTACTTC
CASRPTGGLETQYF
>-|TRBD2|TRBV7-2|TRBJ2-2
TGTGCCAGCAGCTTAGCTAACCCCTGGGCTAGCGGGGTGACCGGGGAGCTGTTTTTT
CASSLANPWASGVTGELFF
>-|-|TRBV20-1|TRBJ1-2
TGCAGTGCCGGGAAGTTTGGCGGCTACACCTTC
CSAGKFGGYTF
>few|-|TRBV28|TRBJ1-3
TGTGCCAGCGAACCGGGAACCTCTGGAAACACCATATATTTT
CASEPGTSGNTIYF
>-|-|TRBV3-1/TRBV3-2|TRBJ2-1
TGTGCCAGCAGCCAGAAAGCTAGCGATTACAATGAGCAGTTCTTC
CASSQKASDYNEQFF
>-|TRBD2|TRBV18|TRBJ2-1
TGTGCCAGCTCACCCTTAGCGGGGGGTTACAATGAGCAGTTCTTC
CASSPLAGGYNEQFF
>-|TRBD1|TRBV2|TRBJ1-1
TGTGCCAGCAGTGGGGGACAGGGGGTCGAAACTGAAGCTTTCTTT
CASSGGQGVETEAFF